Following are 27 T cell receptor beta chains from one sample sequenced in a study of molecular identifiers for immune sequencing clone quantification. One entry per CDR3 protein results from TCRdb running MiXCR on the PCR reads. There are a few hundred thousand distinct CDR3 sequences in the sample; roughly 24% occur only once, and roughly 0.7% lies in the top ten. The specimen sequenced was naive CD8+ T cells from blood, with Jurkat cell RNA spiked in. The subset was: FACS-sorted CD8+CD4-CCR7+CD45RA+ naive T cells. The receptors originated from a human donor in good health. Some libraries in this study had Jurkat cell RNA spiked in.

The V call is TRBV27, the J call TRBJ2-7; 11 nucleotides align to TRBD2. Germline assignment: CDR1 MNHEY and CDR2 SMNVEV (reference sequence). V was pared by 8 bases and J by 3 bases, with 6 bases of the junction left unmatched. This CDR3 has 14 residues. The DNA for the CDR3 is TGTGCCAGCCGTGGACTAGCGGGTATCTACGAGCAGTACTTC. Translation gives CASRGLAGIYEQYF.

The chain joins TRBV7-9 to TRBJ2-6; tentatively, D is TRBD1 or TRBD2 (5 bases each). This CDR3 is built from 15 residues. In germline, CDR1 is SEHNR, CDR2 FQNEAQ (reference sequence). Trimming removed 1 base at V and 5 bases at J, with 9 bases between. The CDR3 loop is CASSLVGVWANVLTF. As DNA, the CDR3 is TGTGCCAGCAGCTTAGTGGGGGTGTGGGCCAACGTCCTGACTTTC.

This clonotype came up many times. The CDR3 nucleotides read TGCGCCAGCAGCTTGGGGGGGACCGATGAAGCTTTCTTT. This codes for CASSLGGTDEAFF. V is TRBV5-1 and J is TRBJ1-1; D perhaps matches TRBD1 (5 bases). The CDR3 runs to 13 residues. V lost 0 bases, J lost 7 bases, and 10 bases lay in between. Germline CDR1 reads SGHRS; CDR2 reads YFSETQ.

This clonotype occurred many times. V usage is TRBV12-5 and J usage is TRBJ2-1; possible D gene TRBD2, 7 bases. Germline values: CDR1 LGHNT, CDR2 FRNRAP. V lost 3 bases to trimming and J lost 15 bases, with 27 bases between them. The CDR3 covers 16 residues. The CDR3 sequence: CASGFDPKGRGANRFF. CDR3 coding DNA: TGTGCTAGTGGTTTCGACCCAAAAGGGAGGGGGGCTAATAGGTTCTTC.

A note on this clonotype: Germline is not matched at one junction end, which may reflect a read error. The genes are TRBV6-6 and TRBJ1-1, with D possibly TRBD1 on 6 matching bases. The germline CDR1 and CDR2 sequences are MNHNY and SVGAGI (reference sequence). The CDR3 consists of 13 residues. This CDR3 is CASSHDVGAEALF. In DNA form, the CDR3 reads TGTGCCAGCAGTCACGACGTGGGGGCTGAAGCTCTCTTT.

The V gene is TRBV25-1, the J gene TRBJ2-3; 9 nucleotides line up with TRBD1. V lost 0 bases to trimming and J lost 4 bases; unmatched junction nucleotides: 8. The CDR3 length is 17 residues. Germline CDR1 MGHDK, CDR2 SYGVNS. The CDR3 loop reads CASSEYVGTGTADTQYF. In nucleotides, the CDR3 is TGTGCCAGCAGTGAATATGTGGGGACAGGGACGGCAGATACGCAGTATTTT.

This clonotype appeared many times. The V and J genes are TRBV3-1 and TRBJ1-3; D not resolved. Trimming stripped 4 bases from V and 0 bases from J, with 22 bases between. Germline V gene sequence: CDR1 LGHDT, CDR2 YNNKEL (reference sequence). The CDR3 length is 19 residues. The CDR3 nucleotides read TGTGCCAGCAGCCCCCGGTGGGGTGTTGCCCCTAACTCTGGAAACACCATATATTTT. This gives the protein CASSPRWGVAPNSGNTIYF.

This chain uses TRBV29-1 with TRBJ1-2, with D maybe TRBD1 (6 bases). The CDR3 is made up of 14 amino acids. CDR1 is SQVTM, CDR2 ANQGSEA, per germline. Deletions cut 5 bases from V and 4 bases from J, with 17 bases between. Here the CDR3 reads CSVPMDRMVYGYTF. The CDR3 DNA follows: TGCAGCGTTCCGATGGACAGAATGGTCTATGGCTACACCTTC.

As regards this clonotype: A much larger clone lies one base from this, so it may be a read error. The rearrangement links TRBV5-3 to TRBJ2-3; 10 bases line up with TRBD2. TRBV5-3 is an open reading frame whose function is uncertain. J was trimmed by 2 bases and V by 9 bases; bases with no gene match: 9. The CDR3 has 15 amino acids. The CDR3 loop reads CATSFTSGDTDTQYF. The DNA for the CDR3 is TGTGCCACCAGCTTCACTAGCGGGGACACAGATACGCAGTATTTT.

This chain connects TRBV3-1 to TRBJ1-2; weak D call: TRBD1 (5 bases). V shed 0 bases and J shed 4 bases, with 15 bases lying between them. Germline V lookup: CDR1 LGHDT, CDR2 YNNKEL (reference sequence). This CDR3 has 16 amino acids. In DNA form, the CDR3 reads TGTGCCAGCAGCCAAGATTCTGGGAGGGGACTCTATGGCTACACCTTC. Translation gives CASSQDSGRGLYGYTF.

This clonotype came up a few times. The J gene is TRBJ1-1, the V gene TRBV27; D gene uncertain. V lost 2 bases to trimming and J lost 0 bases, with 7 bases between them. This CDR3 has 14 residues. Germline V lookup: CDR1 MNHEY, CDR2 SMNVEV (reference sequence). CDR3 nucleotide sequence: TGTGCCAGCAGTTTAGGGATGATGAACACTGAAGCTTTCTTT. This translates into CASSLGMMNTEAFF.

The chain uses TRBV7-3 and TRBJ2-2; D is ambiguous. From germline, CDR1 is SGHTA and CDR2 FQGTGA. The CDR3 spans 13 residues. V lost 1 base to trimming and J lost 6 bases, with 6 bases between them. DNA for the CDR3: TGTGCCAGCAGCTTAAAGGGTCCCGGGGAGCTGTTTTTT. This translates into CASSLKGPGELFF.

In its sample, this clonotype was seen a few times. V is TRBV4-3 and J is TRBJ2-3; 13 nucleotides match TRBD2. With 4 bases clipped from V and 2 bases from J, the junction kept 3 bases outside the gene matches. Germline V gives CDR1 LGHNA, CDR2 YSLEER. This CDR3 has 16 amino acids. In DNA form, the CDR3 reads TGCGCCAGCAGCCGCGGGACTAGCGGGATCACAGATACGCAGTATTTT. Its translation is CASSRGTSGITDTQYF.

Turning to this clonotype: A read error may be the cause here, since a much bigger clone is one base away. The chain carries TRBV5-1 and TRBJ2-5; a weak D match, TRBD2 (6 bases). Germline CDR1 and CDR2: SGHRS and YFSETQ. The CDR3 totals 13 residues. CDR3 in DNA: TGCGCCGGCAGCGACGGAAGCGGGGAGACCCAGTACTTC. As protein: CAGSDGSGETQYF.

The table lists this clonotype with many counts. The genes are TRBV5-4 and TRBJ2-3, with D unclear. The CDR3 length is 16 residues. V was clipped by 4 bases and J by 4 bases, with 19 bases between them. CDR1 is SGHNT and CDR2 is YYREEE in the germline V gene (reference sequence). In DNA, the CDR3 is TGTGCCAGCAGCCGTCCCGGTTGGCTTGACGCAGATACGCAGTATTTT. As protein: CASSRPGWLDADTQYF.

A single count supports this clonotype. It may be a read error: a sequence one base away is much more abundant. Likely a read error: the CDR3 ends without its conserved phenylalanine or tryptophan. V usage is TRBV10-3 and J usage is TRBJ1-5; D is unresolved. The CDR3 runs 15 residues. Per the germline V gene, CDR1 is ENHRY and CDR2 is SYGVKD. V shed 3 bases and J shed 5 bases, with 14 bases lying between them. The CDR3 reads CAISDPKDGDQPQHS. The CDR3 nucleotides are TGTGCCATCAGTGATCCCAAAGATGGGGATCAGCCCCAGCATTCT.

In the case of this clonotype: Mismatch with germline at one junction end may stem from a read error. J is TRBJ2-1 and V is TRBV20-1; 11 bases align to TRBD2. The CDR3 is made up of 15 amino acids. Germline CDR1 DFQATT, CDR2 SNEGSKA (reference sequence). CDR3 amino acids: CSASPGLAVYNEQLF. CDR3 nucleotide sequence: TGCAGTGCTTCGCCGGGACTAGCGGTATACAATGAGCAGCTCTTC.

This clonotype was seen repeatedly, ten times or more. This chain's CDR3 is CASSLNRQGASEKLFF. CDR3 bases: TGCGCCAGCAGCCTAAACCGACAGGGAGCCTCGGAAAAACTGTTTTTT. The rearrangement uses TRBV5-1 and TRBJ1-4, with 7 bases identical to TRBD1. V lost 4 bases, J lost 8 bases, and 14 bases stayed unmatched. The CDR3 covers 16 residues. CDR1 SGHRS and CDR2 YFSETQ come from the germline V gene.

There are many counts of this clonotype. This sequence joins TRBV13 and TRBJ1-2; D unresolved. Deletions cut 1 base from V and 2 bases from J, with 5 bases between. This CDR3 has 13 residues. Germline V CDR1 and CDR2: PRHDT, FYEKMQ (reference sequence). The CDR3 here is CASSLEENYGYTF. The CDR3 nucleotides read TGTGCCAGCAGCTTAGAAGAAAACTATGGCTACACCTTC. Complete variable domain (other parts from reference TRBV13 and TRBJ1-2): AAGVIQSPRHLIKEKRETATLKCYPIPRHDTVYWYQQGPGQDPQFLISFYEKMQSDKGSIPDRFSAQQFSDYHSELNMSSLELGDSALYFCASSLEENYGYTFGSGTRLTVV.

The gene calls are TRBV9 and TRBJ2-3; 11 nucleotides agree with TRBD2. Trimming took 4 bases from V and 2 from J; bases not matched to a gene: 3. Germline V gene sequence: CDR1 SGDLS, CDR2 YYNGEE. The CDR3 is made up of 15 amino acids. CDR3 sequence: CASSPSGGPTDTQYF. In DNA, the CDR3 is TGTGCCAGCAGCCCTAGCGGGGGGCCCACAGATACGCAGTATTTT.

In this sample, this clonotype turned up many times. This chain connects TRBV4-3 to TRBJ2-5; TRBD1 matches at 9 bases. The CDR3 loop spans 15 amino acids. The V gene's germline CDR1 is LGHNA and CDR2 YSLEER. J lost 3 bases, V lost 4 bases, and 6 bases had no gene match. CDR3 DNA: TGCGCCAGCAGCCTTTGGGGACAGGGAGAAGAGACCCAGTACTTC. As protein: CASSLWGQGEETQYF.

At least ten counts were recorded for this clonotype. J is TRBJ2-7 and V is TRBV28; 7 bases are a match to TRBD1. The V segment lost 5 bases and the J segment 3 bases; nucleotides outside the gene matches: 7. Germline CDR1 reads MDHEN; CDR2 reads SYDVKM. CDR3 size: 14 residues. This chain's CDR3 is CASSKDRALYEQYF. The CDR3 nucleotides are TGTGCCAGCAGTAAAGACAGGGCCCTCTACGAGCAGTACTTC.

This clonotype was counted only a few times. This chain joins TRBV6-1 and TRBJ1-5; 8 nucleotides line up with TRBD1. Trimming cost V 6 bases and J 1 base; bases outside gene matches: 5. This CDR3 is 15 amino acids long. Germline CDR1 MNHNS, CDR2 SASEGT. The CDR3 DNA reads TGTGCCAGCAGATCCACAGGGGGAAGCAATCAGCCCCAGCATTTT. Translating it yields CASRSTGGSNQPQHF.

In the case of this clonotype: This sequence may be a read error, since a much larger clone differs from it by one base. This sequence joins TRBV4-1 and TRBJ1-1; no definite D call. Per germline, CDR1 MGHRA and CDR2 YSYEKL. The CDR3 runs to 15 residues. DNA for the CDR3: TGCGCCAGCAGCCAAGCTGGAGGTTTGAACACTGAAGCTATCTTT. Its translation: CASSQAGGLNTEAIF.

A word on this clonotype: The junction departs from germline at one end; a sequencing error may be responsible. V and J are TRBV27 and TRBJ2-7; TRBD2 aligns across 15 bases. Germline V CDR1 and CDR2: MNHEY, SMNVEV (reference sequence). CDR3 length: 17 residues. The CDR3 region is CASQTGLAGGYTYEQHF. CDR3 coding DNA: TGTGCCAGCCAAACTGGACTAGCGGGAGGGTATACCTACGAGCAGCACTTC.

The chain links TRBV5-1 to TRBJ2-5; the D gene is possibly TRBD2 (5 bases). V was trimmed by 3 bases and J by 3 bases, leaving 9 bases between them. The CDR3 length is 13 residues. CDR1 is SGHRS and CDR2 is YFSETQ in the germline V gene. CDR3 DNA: TGCGCCAGCAGCTGGCTAGCAGAAGAGACCCAGTACTTC. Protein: CASSWLAEETQYF.

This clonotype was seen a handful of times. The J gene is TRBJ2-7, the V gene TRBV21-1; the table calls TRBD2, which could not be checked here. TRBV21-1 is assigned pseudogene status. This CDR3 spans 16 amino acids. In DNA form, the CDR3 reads TGTGCCAGCAGTTCACCTAATAGCGGGCATTCCTACGAGCAGTACTTC. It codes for CASSSPNSGHSYEQYF.